These T cell receptor beta chains were read from a single sample in a study of OX40 agonist ivuxolimab in advanced cancers. Sequenced by immunoSEQ multiplex PCR; TCRdb stores in-frame clones only, minus some. The table lists about 31,000 clones, roughly 79% of them singletons. The sequencing used CD4+ or CD8+ T cells sorted from blood, collected in a trial of the OX40 agonist ivuxolimab. Receptors were obtained from an adult with an advanced solid tumor such as melanoma, head and neck, liver or kidney cancer. Both conserved end residues are part of each CDR3. The D gene is left open where the match is weak. A row's size may be missing; if present it is once, few, many or a size class.

v_gene: TRBV2; d_gene: .; abundance: .; j_gene: TRBJ1-3; CDR3nt: TGTGCCAGCAGTGGGATTATTGGGTCGCCTGGAAACACCATATATTTT; CDR3aa: CASSGIIGSPGNTIYF
v_gene: TRBV7-3; d_gene: .; abundance: .; j_gene: TRBJ2-1; CDR3nt: TGTGCCAGCAGCGCAAACAGGGGACTAGGAGAGCAGTTCTTC; CDR3aa: CASSANRGLGEQFF
v_gene: TRBV19; d_gene: TRBD1; abundance: .; j_gene: TRBJ1-5; CDR3nt: TGTGCCAGTAGTCAGGGGACAGGGCATACGCCCCAGCATTTT; CDR3aa: CASSQGTGHTPQHF
v_gene: TRBV4-1; d_gene: .; abundance: .; j_gene: TRBJ2-2; CDR3nt: TGCGCCAGCAGCCAAGCTAGAGTTAACTTCGCCGGGGAGCTGTTTTTT; CDR3aa: CASSQARVNFAGELFF
v_gene: TRBV7-8; d_gene: .; abundance: .; j_gene: TRBJ2-1; CDR3nt: TGTGCCAGCAGCCTCCACAATGAGCAGTTCTTC; CDR3aa: CASSLHNEQFF
v_gene: TRBV19; d_gene: TRBD2; abundance: .; j_gene: TRBJ2-1; CDR3nt: TGTGCCAGTAGTCGGCGGGGGGAGTACAATGAGCAGTTCTTC; CDR3aa: CASSRRGEYNEQFF
v_gene: TRBV4-2; d_gene: .; abundance: .; j_gene: TRBJ1-1; CDR3nt: TGTGCCAGCAGCCAAGAGAGGGTTGGTGGGAACACTGAAGCTTTCTTT; CDR3aa: CASSQERVGGNTEAFF
v_gene: TRBV7-8; d_gene: .; abundance: .; j_gene: TRBJ1-1; CDR3nt: TGTGCCAGCAGCTTAATACAGGGAGGGGTTGGGACTGAAGCTTTCTTT; CDR3aa: CASSLIQGGVGTEAFF
v_gene: TRBV6-1; d_gene: .; abundance: .; j_gene: TRBJ2-2; CDR3nt: TGTGTCAGCAGTGTGGTATCTACTAACACCGGGGAGCTGTTTTTT; CDR3aa: CVSSVVSTNTGELFF
v_gene: TRBV27; d_gene: .; abundance: once; j_gene: TRBJ2-1; CDR3nt: TGTGCCAGCAGTACCCTTACAATGGGAAGGAACAATGAGCAGTTCTTC; CDR3aa: CASSTLTMGRNNEQFF
v_gene: TRBV19; d_gene: .; abundance: .; j_gene: TRBJ2-2; CDR3nt: TGTGCCAGTTCGGCTCTCGGGGAGCTGTTTTTT; CDR3aa: CASSALGELFF
v_gene: TRBV9; d_gene: .; abundance: .; j_gene: TRBJ2-1; CDR3nt: TGTGCCAGCAGCCTCACTAGCTCCTACAATGAGCAGTTCTTC; CDR3aa: CASSLTSSYNEQFF
v_gene: TRBV5-8; d_gene: .; abundance: .; j_gene: TRBJ1-5; CDR3nt: TGTGCCAGCAGCTTGAACAGGTTGGATAGCAATCAGCCCCAGCATTTT; CDR3aa: CASSLNRLDSNQPQHF
v_gene: TRBV6-5; d_gene: .; abundance: .; j_gene: TRBJ1-1; CDR3nt: TGTGCCAGCAGTGCGCCGGAAAGTGGTGTCTATGTAGCTTTCTTT; CDR3aa: CASSAPESGVYVAFF
v_gene: TRBV5-1; d_gene: TRBD1; abundance: .; j_gene: TRBJ1-2; CDR3nt: TGCGCCAGCACCGGAAACGGACAGGGTTATGGCTACACCTTC; CDR3aa: CASTGNGQGYGYTF
v_gene: TRBV2; d_gene: .; abundance: .; j_gene: TRBJ1-1; CDR3nt: TGTGCCAGCACCCCGAGTGCAAGTATTGAAGCTTTCTTT; CDR3aa: CASTPSASIEAFF
v_gene: TRBV5-1; d_gene: .; abundance: few; j_gene: TRBJ2-2; CDR3nt: TGCGCCAGCAGCTTAAGAACCTTCGACGGGGAGCTGTTTTTT; CDR3aa: CASSLRTFDGELFF
v_gene: TRBV7-9; d_gene: .; abundance: .; j_gene: TRBJ2-2; CDR3nt: TGTGCCAGCAGCCGACCTACCGGGGAGCTGTTTTTT; CDR3aa: CASSRPTGELFF
v_gene: TRBV6-1; d_gene: .; abundance: .; j_gene: TRBJ1-4; CDR3nt: TGTGCCAGCAATACCTTTGGGGCTGGTGAAAAACTGTTTTTT; CDR3aa: CASNTFGAGEKLFF
v_gene: TRBV9; d_gene: TRBD2; abundance: once; j_gene: TRBJ2-3; CDR3nt: TGTGCCAGCAGCGTAGCTCCCCGGGAGGGCCAAAATACGCAGTATTTT; CDR3aa: CASSVAPREGQNTQYF
v_gene: TRBV6-5; d_gene: TRBD1; abundance: .; j_gene: TRBJ1-1; CDR3nt: TGTGCCAGCAGTTACGGGACAGGAAAGAGGTACGCTGAAGCTTTCTTT; CDR3aa: CASSYGTGKRYAEAFF
v_gene: TRBV19; d_gene: .; abundance: .; j_gene: TRBJ2-2; CDR3nt: TGTGCCAGTAGTATCCGCACAGGGTTTGGCACCGGGGAGCTGTTTTTT; CDR3aa: CASSIRTGFGTGELFF
v_gene: TRBV6-5; d_gene: .; abundance: .; j_gene: TRBJ2-1; CDR3nt: TGTGCCAGCAAAGAGGGAAATGAGCAGTTCTTC; CDR3aa: CASKEGNEQFF
v_gene: TRBV7-9; d_gene: .; abundance: .; j_gene: TRBJ1-1; CDR3nt: TGTGCCAGCAGCAGCCCCCCCCGGTTCACTGAAGCTTTCTTT; CDR3aa: CASSSPPRFTEAFF
v_gene: TRBV6-6; d_gene: TRBD1; abundance: .; j_gene: TRBJ1-1; CDR3nt: TGTGCCAGCAGTTTTGGGACAGGGAACACTGAAGCTTTCTTT; CDR3aa: CASSFGTGNTEAFF
v_gene: TRBV7-2; d_gene: .; abundance: .; j_gene: TRBJ2-3; CDR3nt: TGTGCCAGCAGCCCCGGGTGGGGGGATACGCAGTATTTT; CDR3aa: CASSPGWGDTQYF
v_gene: TRBV28; d_gene: TRBD2; abundance: once; j_gene: TRBJ2-1; CDR3nt: TGTGCCAGCAGGCTAGCGGGAGGGCACTACAATGAGCAGTTCTTC; CDR3aa: CASRLAGGHYNEQFF
v_gene: TRBV29-1; d_gene: TRBD2; abundance: .; j_gene: TRBJ2-1; CDR3nt: TGCAGCGTTGAGGGACTAGCTGCGAATGAGCAGTTCTTC; CDR3aa: CSVEGLAANEQFF
v_gene: TRBV18; d_gene: .; abundance: .; j_gene: TRBJ1-3; CDR3nt: TGTGCCAGCTCACCTTTTGACAGAAGAAACACCATATATTTT; CDR3aa: CASSPFDRRNTIYF
v_gene: TRBV5-1; d_gene: .; abundance: .; j_gene: TRBJ2-2; CDR3nt: TGCGCCAGCACCTGGAACACCGGGGAGCTGTTTTTT; CDR3aa: CASTWNTGELFF
v_gene: TRBV15; d_gene: TRBD2; abundance: once; j_gene: TRBJ2-3; CDR3nt: TGTGCCACCAGCAGAGTAATGCGGGAGGGCACAGATACGCAGTATTTT; CDR3aa: CATSRVMREGTDTQYF
v_gene: TRBV20-1; d_gene: .; abundance: .; j_gene: TRBJ2-1; CDR3nt: TGCAGTGCTACCCCCCACAATGAGCAGTTCTTC; CDR3aa: CSATPHNEQFF
v_gene: TRBV10-2; d_gene: .; abundance: .; j_gene: TRBJ2-7; CDR3nt: TGCGCCAGCAGTGAACCTAGAGGTTCCTACGAGCAGTACTTC; CDR3aa: CASSEPRGSYEQYF
v_gene: TRBV2; d_gene: .; abundance: few; j_gene: TRBJ1-2; CDR3nt: TGTGCCAGCAGTGTGATCCCACCCGGCTACACCTTC; CDR3aa: CASSVIPPGYTF
v_gene: TRBV7-8; d_gene: .; abundance: .; j_gene: TRBJ1-2; CDR3nt: TGTGCCAGCAGCCCAAACGCGGCTAACTATGGCTACACCTTC; CDR3aa: CASSPNAANYGYTF
v_gene: TRBV28; d_gene: TRBD1; abundance: .; j_gene: TRBJ1-2; CDR3nt: TGTGCCAGCAGTTCTCCCTCCGGGACAGCCTATGGCTACACCTTC; CDR3aa: CASSSPSGTAYGYTF
v_gene: TRBV29-1; d_gene: .; abundance: few; j_gene: TRBJ1-1; CDR3nt: TGCAGCGTTGGGACGGGGAACACTGAAGCTTTCTTT; CDR3aa: CSVGTGNTEAFF
v_gene: TRBV10-3; d_gene: .; abundance: .; j_gene: TRBJ1-3; CDR3nt: TGTGCCATCAGGGATGACAGGAGTGGAAACACCATATATTTT; CDR3aa: CAIRDDRSGNTIYF
v_gene: TRBV9; d_gene: TRBD1; abundance: .; j_gene: TRBJ1-4; CDR3nt: TGTGCCAGCAGCGTAGACAGGGGTGATGAAAAACTGTTTTTT; CDR3aa: CASSVDRGDEKLFF
v_gene: TRBV11-2; d_gene: TRBD1; abundance: .; j_gene: TRBJ2-7; CDR3nt: TGTGCCAGCAGCTTAGGGACAGGGTTTAGCGAGCAGTACTTC; CDR3aa: CASSLGTGFSEQYF
v_gene: TRBV27; d_gene: TRBD1; abundance: .; j_gene: TRBJ2-7; CDR3nt: TGTGCCAGCAGTTTATCGATCCCGGGACAGGGTAAGGGCGAGCAGTACTTC; CDR3aa: CASSLSIPGQGKGEQYF
v_gene: TRBV6-6; d_gene: .; abundance: .; j_gene: TRBJ2-7; CDR3nt: TGTGCCGGGGGCCGGGACCCCTACGAGCAGTACTTC; CDR3aa: CAGGRDPYEQYF
v_gene: TRBV4-1; d_gene: .; abundance: .; j_gene: TRBJ1-5; CDR3nt: TGCGCCAGCAGCCAAGATAGAGGTCAAACCCATCAGCCCCAGCATTTT; CDR3aa: CASSQDRGQTHQPQHF
v_gene: TRBV7-2; d_gene: .; abundance: .; j_gene: TRBJ1-2; CDR3nt: TGTGCCAGCCATCGCGACAGGCTCACATATGGCTACACCTTC; CDR3aa: CASHRDRLTYGYTF
v_gene: TRBV7-6; d_gene: .; abundance: .; j_gene: TRBJ2-7; CDR3nt: TGTGCCAGCAGCTTAGAAAGGTCAGGCATTGCCTACGAGCAGTACTTC; CDR3aa: CASSLERSGIAYEQYF
v_gene: TRBV5-6; d_gene: .; abundance: .; j_gene: TRBJ2-5; CDR3nt: TGTGCCAGCAGTTGGCCAGGTGGGACCCAGTACTTC; CDR3aa: CASSWPGGTQYF
v_gene: TRBV18; d_gene: TRBD2; abundance: .; j_gene: TRBJ2-1; CDR3nt: TGTGCCAGCTCACTCACTAGCGGGAGTAATAGGAATGAGCAGTTCTTC; CDR3aa: CASSLTSGSNRNEQFF
v_gene: TRBV19; d_gene: TRBD2; abundance: .; j_gene: TRBJ2-4; CDR3nt: TGTGCCAGTAGTATAGATCGGGCGGGAGGGAACATTCAGTACTTC; CDR3aa: CASSIDRAGGNIQYF
v_gene: TRBV5-8; d_gene: .; abundance: few; j_gene: TRBJ1-2; CDR3nt: TGTGCCAGCAGCCGGGGGGGCAACTATGGCTACACCTTC; CDR3aa: CASSRGGNYGYTF
v_gene: TRBV10-3; d_gene: .; abundance: few; j_gene: TRBJ1-1; CDR3nt: TGTGCCATCAGAACACAGGAGATGAACACTGAAGCTTTCTTT; CDR3aa: CAIRTQEMNTEAFF
v_gene: TRBV25-1; d_gene: TRBD1; abundance: .; j_gene: TRBJ2-7; CDR3nt: TGTGCCAGCAGCGTAACCGGGACAGGTCCCGAGCAGTACTTC; CDR3aa: CASSVTGTGPEQYF
v_gene: TRBV9; d_gene: TRBD2; abundance: few; j_gene: TRBJ2-5; CDR3nt: TGTGCCAGCAGTCGGCGGGGGGGGCAAGAGACCCAGTACTTC; CDR3aa: CASSRRGGQETQYF
v_gene: TRBV6-1; d_gene: .; abundance: .; j_gene: TRBJ1-5; CDR3nt: TGTGCCAGCAGTGGTGGGACCGCCACTGCGCTTTATAGCAATCAGCCCCAGCATTTT; CDR3aa: CASSGGTATALYSNQPQHF
v_gene: TRBV27; d_gene: .; abundance: .; j_gene: TRBJ2-1; CDR3nt: TGTGCCAGCAGTCCCCTTATCCCAAATGAGCAGTTCTTC; CDR3aa: CASSPLIPNEQFF